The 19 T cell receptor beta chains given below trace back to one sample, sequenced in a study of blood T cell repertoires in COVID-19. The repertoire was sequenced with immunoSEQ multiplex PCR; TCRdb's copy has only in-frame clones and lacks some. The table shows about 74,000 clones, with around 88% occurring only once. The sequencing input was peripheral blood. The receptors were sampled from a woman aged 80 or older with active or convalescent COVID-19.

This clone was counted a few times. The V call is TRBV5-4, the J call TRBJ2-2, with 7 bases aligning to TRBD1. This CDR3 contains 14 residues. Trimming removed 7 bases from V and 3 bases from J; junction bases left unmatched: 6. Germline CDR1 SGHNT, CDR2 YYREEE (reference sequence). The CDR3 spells CASEITGDTGELFF. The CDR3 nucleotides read TGTGCCAGCGAAATCACAGGGGACACCGGGGAGCTGTTTTTT. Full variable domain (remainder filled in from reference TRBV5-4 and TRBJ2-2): ETGVTQSPTHLIKTRGQQVTLRCSSQSGHNTVSWYQQALGQGPQFIFQYYREEENGRGNFPPRFSGLQFPNYSSELNVNALELDDSALYLCASEITGDTGELFFGEGSRLTVL.

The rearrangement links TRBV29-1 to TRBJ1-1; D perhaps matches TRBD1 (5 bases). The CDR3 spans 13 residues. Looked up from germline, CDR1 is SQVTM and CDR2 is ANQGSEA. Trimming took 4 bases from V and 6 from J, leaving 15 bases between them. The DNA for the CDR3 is TGCAGCGTTGTTGGCAGGGAACGGTCTGAAGCTTTCTTT. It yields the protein CSVVGRERSEAFF.

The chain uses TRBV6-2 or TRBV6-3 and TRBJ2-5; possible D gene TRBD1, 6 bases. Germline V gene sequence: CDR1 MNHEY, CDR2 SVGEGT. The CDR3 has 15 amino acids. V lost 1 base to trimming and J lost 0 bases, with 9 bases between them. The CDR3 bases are TGTGCCAGCAGTTACTTTGGGGGCCACCAAGAGACCCAGTACTTC. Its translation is CASSYFGGHQETQYF.

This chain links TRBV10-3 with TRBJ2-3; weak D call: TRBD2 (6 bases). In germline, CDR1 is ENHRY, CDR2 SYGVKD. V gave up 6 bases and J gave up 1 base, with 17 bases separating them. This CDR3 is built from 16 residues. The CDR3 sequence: CAIRDYRGGGTDTQYF. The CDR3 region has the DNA TGTGCCATCAGAGACTACCGGGGAGGCGGCACAGATACGCAGTATTTT.

The CDR3 DNA reads as TGCACCAGCAGCCATGAAGGGAGACAGGGCACTGAAGCTTTCTTT. This translates into CTSSHEGRQGTEAFF. This chain joins TRBV1 and TRBJ1-1; TRBD1, the D gene given by the table, was not confirmed from the DNA. TRBV1 corresponds to a pseudogene. The CDR3 consists of 15 residues.

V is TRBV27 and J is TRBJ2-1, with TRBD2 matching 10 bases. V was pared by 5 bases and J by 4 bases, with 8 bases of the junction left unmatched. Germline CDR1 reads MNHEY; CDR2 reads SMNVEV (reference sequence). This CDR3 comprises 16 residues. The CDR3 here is CASSLLAGGGYNEQFF. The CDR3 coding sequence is TGTGCCAGCAGTCTATTAGCGGGGGGCGGATACAATGAGCAGTTCTTC.

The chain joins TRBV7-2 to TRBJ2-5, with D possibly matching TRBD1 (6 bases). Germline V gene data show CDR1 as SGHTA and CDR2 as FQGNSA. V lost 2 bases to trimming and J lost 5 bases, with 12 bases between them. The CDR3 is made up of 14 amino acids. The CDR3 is CASSLTGGDETQYF. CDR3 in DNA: TGTGCCAGCAGCTTAACTGGGGGCGATGAGACCCAGTACTTC.

CDR3: CATSDPRDFNTGELFF. For the CDR3, the DNA is TGTGCCACCAGTGATCCCCGGGACTTTAACACCGGGGAGCTGTTTTTT. The chain links TRBV24-1 to TRBJ2-2; maybe TRBD2 (6 bases). Germline values: CDR1 KGHDR, CDR2 SFDVKD. Between the trimmed V and J ends, which lost 3 bases and 2 bases, there was a span of 12 bases. The CDR3 length is 16 residues.

CDR3 in DNA: TGTGCCAGCAGATTAAAGACAGGGAGGACTGAAGCTTTCTTT. This sequence encodes CASRLKTGRTEAFF. The V gene is TRBV6-5, the J gene TRBJ1-1; 7 positions match TRBD1. CDR1 is MNHEY, CDR2 SVGAGI, per germline. Trimming cost V 6 bases and J 5 bases; bases outside gene matches: 9. The CDR3 covers 14 residues.

Written as DNA, the CDR3 is TGCGCCAGCAGCTTGGTGGCAGGGGCGAGTGCCACTGAAGCTTTCTTT. This encodes CASSLVAGASATEAFF. This chain uses TRBV5-1 with TRBJ1-1; D may be TRBD1 (6 bases). The germline gives CDR1 SGHRS, CDR2 YFSETQ. Deletions cut 0 bases from V and 4 bases from J, with 16 bases between. The CDR3 runs 16 residues.

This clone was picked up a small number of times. The CDR3 region is CASSQYSGLVSYNEQFF. The CDR3 bases are TGCGCCAGCAGCCAATATAGCGGGTTAGTCTCCTACAATGAGCAGTTCTTC. The chain employs TRBV4-1 and TRBJ2-1; 7 bases line up with TRBD2. This CDR3 contains 17 residues. CDR1 is MGHRA, CDR2 YSYEKL, per germline. V trimming: 2 bases; J trimming: 0 bases; junction bases outside the gene matches: 7.

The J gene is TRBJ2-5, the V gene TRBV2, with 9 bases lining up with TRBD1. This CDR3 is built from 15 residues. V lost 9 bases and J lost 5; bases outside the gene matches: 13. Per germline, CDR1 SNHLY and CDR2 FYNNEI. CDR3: CASLRGQGQGETQYF. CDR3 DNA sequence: TGTGCCAGTCTCCGGGGACAGGGCCAGGGGGAGACCCAGTACTTC.

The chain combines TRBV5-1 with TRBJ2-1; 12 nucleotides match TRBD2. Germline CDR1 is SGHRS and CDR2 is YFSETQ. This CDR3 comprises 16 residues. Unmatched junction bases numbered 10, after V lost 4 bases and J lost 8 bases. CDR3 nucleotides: TGCGCCAGCAGCATCGATCTAGCGGGAGGGCCCCATGAGCAGTTCTTC. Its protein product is CASSIDLAGGPHEQFF.

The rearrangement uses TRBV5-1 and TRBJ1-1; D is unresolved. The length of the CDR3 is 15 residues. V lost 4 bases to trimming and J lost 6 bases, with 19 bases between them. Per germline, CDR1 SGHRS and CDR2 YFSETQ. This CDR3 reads CASSEIRPGGSEAFF. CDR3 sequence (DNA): TGCGCCAGCAGCGAGATTCGGCCGGGCGGGTCTGAAGCTTTCTTT.

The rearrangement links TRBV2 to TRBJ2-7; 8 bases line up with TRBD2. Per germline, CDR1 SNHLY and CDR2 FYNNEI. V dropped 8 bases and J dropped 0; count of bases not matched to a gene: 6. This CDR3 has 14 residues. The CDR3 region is CASRSGSPSYEQYF. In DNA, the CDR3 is TGTGCCAGCCGGAGCGGGAGCCCCTCCTACGAGCAGTACTTC.

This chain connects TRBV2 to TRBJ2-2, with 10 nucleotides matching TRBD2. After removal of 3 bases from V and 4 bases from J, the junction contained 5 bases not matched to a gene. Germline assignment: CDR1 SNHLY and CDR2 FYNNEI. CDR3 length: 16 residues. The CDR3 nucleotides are TGTGCCAGCAGTGAGGAGCGGGGGGGCCTCACCGGGGAGCTGTTTTTT. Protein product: CASSEERGGLTGELFF.

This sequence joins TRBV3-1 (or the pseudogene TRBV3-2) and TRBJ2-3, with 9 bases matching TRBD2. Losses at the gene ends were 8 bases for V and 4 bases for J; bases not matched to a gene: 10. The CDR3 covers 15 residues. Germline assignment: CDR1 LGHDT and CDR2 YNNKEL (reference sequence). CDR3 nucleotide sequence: TGTGCCAGCGGAGTAGCGGGAGTAGCTGCAGATACGCAGTATTTT. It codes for CASGVAGVAADTQYF.

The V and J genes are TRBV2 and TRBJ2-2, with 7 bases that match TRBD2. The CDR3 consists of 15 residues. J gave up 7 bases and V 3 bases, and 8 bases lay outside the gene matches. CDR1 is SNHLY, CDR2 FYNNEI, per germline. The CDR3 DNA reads TGTGCCAGCAGTGAGGCTGCGGGAGCGGTCGGGGAGCTGTTTTTT. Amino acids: CASSEAAGAVGELFF.

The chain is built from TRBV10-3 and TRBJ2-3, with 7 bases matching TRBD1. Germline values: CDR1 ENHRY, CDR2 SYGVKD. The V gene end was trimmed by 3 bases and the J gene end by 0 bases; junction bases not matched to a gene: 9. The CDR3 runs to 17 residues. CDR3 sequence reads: CAISESEDRLSTDTQYF. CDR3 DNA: TGTGCCATCAGTGAATCCGAGGACAGGCTTAGCACAGATACGCAGTATTTT.